Included here is one T cell receptor (beta chain) sequence, with context. The data belong to a study of blood T cell repertoires in COVID-19. TCRdb's table, derived via immunoSEQ multiplex PCR, lists solely in-frame clones and lacks some. The repertoire includes 120,000 or so clones, approximately 90% of them detected once, and less than 2% sits in the top ten. With V trimmed by 6 bases and J by 7 bases, 18 bases remained unmatched. This CDR3 spans 17 amino acids. The germline V gene has CDR1 MNHEY and CDR2 SMNVEV (reference sequence). The sample was peripheral blood. The chain carries TRBV27 and TRBJ2-7, with 10 bases lining up with TRBD1. This sequence was found in a human donor in a cohort sampled during active COVID-19. The CDR3 region is CASSRRPTGTGEGEQYF. The CDR3 region has the DNA TGTGCCAGCAGCCGCCGGCCTACCGGGACAGGGGAGGGGGAGCAGTACTTC.